This TCR beta chain was recorded in a study of blood T cell repertoires in COVID-19. Whole-study context: In each case, the material was cDNA or gDNA derived from T cells, B-cell-depleted T cells, or PBMCs.

Participants were placed into cohorts based on the clinical history they reported. Authors' analysis steps: Reference gene primer amplification yielded estimated nucleated cell counts. Libraries were prepared by immunoSEQ multiplex PCR; TCRdb keeps only in-frame clonotypes and omits some of them. That table supplies the V and J calls and clone size; D and trimming were determined from the DNA. The sample gives 220,000 or so clones, 84% of which show up once; 6.8% is in the top ten. The CDR3 extends over 15 amino acids. CDR1 and CDR2 (germline): SGHTA, FQGTGA. The V end lost 5 bases, the J end lost 0 bases, and 12 bases lay between the germline ends.

The sequenced material came from PBMCs or T cells enriched from blood (not recorded which). The genes are TRBV7-3 and TRBJ2-3; possibly TRBD1 for D (5 bases). This receptor was taken from a woman aged 40-49 years who had recovered from COVID-19. This chain's CDR3 is CASSQQWGSTDTQYF. The CDR3 nucleotides are TGTGCCAGCAGCCAACAGTGGGGCAGCACAGATACGCAGTATTTT. The variable domain in full, completed from reference TRBV7-3 and TRBJ2-3, reads GAGVSQTPSNKVTEKGKYVELRCDPISGHTALYWYRQSLGQGPEFLIYFQGTGAADDSGLPNDRFFAVRPEGSVSTLKIQRTERGDSAVYLCASSQQWGSTDTQYFGPGTRLTVL.